Listed below are T cell receptor beta chains from one sample, sequenced in a study of blood T cells in healthy people across ages. A single record per CDR3 protein comes from TCRdb applying MiXCR to the 5' RACE reads. The sample gives 1.5 million to 2 million distinct CDR3 sequences, about two fifths of which show up once; about 23% is in the top ten. Source material: blood. Every receptor here comes from a human donor in good health. Both conserved end residues are part of each CDR3. The order of the fields is D gene, J gene, V gene, CDR3 protein. D genes are given only for firm matches.

D gene: TRBD1
J gene: TRBJ2-5
V gene: TRBV4-1
CDR3 protein: CASSQVSTGPHQETQYF

D gene: TRBD1
J gene: TRBJ1-2
V gene: TRBV2
CDR3 protein: CASRMTGRGYTF

D gene: TRBD1
J gene: TRBJ1-5
V gene: TRBV11-3
CDR3 protein: CASTSRGPQPQHF

D gene: .
J gene: TRBJ2-5
V gene: TRBV6-6
CDR3 protein: CASSYSGGAAETQYF

D gene: TRBD1
J gene: .
V gene: TRBV6-6
CDR3 protein: CASSPIHGTGTYEQYF

D gene: TRBD2
J gene: TRBJ2-1
V gene: TRBV7-3
CDR3 protein: CASGLAGGTYNEQFF

D gene: TRBD1
J gene: TRBJ1-2
V gene: TRBV4-3
CDR3 protein: CASSQSDRGYEGYTF

D gene: .
J gene: TRBJ2-5
V gene: TRBV15
CDR3 protein: CATQQRLQETQYF

D gene: TRBD1
J gene: TRBJ1-2
V gene: TRBV3-1
CDR3 protein: CASSQEGQGSYGYTF

D gene: .
J gene: TRBJ2-5
V gene: TRBV20-1
CDR3 protein: CSASRRYQETQYF